This TCR beta chain originates from a study of CD8+ T cells in alopecia areata. Background on the study: Those patients who were treated received oral tofacitinib, which was given at 5 to 10 mg twice daily for moderate-to-severe alopecia areata. People stayed on tofacitinib for 6 to 18 months, then stopped the drug for 6 months. Study results and limitations: Many expanded lesional clones stayed in scalp and blood while on tofacitinib.

A note on this clone: Its cognate antigen is unknown.

CDR1 and CDR2 from the germline V gene are SGHNT and YYREEE (reference sequence). This CDR3 is built from 12 residues. Trimming took 1 base from V and 8 from J, leaving 9 bases between them. The treatment is: oral pan-JAK inhibitor, 5-10 mg twice daily. Collection of lesional scalp punch biopsies and peripheral blood was performed in alopecia areata patients. As the sequencing template, cDNA was produced by extracting RNA and reverse transcribing it. Clones were sequenced by immunoSEQ multiplex PCR, and TCRdb holds only the in-frame ones, with some missing. The sample carries over 70,000 clones, about 71% recorded once.

The chain recombines TRBV5-4 with TRBJ1-1; D not certain. This receptor was obtained from a human donor with alopecia areata. Specimen: CD8+ T cells sorted from blood, collected at week 24, from a patient treated with tofacitinib. CDR3 nucleotides: TGTGCCAGCAGCTTGTCTTTCACCGAAGCTTTCTTT. Translated, it gives CASSLSFTEAFF. Complete variable domain (other parts from reference TRBV5-4 and TRBJ1-1): ETGVTQSPTHLIKTRGQQVTLRCSSQSGHNTVSWYQQALGQGPQFIFQYYREEENGRGNFPPRFSGLQFPNYSSELNVNALELDDSALYLCASSLSFTEAFFGQGTRLTVV.